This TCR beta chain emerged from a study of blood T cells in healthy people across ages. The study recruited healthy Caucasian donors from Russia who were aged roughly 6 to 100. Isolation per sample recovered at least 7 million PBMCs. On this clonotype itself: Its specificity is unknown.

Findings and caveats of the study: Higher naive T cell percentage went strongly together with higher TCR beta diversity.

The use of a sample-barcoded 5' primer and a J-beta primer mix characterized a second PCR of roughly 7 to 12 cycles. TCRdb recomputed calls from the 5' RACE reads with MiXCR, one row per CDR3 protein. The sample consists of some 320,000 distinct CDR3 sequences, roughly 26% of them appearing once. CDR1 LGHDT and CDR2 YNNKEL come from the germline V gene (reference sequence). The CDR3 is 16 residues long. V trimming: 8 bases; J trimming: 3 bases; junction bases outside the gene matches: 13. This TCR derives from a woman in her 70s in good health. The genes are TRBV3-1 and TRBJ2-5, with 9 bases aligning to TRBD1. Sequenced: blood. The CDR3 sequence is CASSAGTGLSEETQYF. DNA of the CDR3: TGTGCCAGCTCGGCCGGGACAGGGCTTTCGGAAGAGACCCAGTACTTC.